This T cell receptor (beta chain) was observed in a study of control samples from healthy donors and cancer patients (dated by TCRdb to 2018 to 2021). This clone occurred once. What antigen it recognizes has not been identified. Per-nucleotide qualities are absent, and no much larger clonotype sits a single base away. The junction shows trimming of 7 bases on V and 1 base on J, and the gene matches do not reach 7 bases of it. The CDR3 contains 15 residues, cysteine and phenylalanine counted. Kept here is only the CDR3 DNA, which spans 45 bases and is read in frame from base 1. CDR1 and CDR2, looked up from the germline V gene (reference sequence), are LNHDA and SQIVND. Library preparation used the immunoSEQ multiplex PCR assay. Sourced from immuneACCESS, this table was stored by TCRdb with only in-frame sequences that have V and J called. A share of the clones is absent; for the studies checked, an unresolved V gene accounts for under half, and the remainder has no known explanation. In all, the sample holds about 98,000 clones, and roughly three quarters of those were seen once. Jointly, the top ten make up about 10% of the sample.

The chain couples TRBV19 to TRBJ1-5, with 7 bases matching TRBD1. The TCR was taken from a woman aged 30 to 39 in good health. The material sequenced was blood. In nucleotides, the sequence is TGTGCCAGTACATATTACAGGGGCAGCAATCAGCCCCAGCATTTT. Its translation reads: CASTYYRGSNQPQHF.